The clone carrying this T cell receptor beta chain was seen only once. This specimen comes from a study of blood T cell repertoires in COVID-19. Across the study: The United States, Italy and Spain provided the acute and convalescent COVID-19 samples. The cDNA or gDNA used as material had been derived from T cells, B-cell-depleted T cells, or PBMCs.

Original processing methods: Estimation of nucleated cell counts relied on the amplification of reference gene primers. TCRdb's table, derived via immunoSEQ multiplex PCR, lists solely in-frame clones and lacks some. The V and J calls and clone size come from that table; D and trimming were worked out from the DNA. The sample lists some 42,000 clones, 92% seen once, with approximately 9% in the top ten. The germline V and J ends were trimmed by 7 bases and 0 bases, with 6 bases remaining between them. The CDR3 totals 12 residues. Material: peripheral blood. The receptor comes from a man aged 45-60 years with active COVID-19. The chain links TRBV12-3 or TRBV12-4 to TRBJ1-1, with unresolved D. The CDR3 protein is CASTVLNTEAFF. CDR3 sequence (DNA): TGTGCCAGCACTGTGTTGAACACTGAAGCTTTCTTT.